One T cell receptor (beta chain) is described in this entry. The data are from a study of low-dose radiotherapy and immunotherapy resistance in tumors. CDR3 length: 15 residues. CDR1 is MNHEY, CDR2 SMNVEV, per germline (reference sequence). The J segment lost 2 bases and the V segment lost 6 bases, leaving 3 bases of the junction unmatched. Time point specified: before trial treatment. cDNA synthesis used a TRAV/TRBV-specific primer set for both chains. TCRs were put through around 20 PCR cycles of amplification with Phusion. A constant-region primer and the V-primer adapter served as the primer pair. Via MiXCR, TCRdb re-called the reads, giving one row per CDR3 protein. The sample contains tens of thousands of distinct CDR3 sequences, 9.4% of which appear only once.

Sequences were derived from PBMCs, sampled before treatment. This TCR was sampled from a male donor with prostate cancer. This chain uses TRBV27 with TRBJ2-5; 13 nucleotides agree with TRBD2. The CDR3 DNA is TGTGCCAGCAGCCCACTAGCGGGAGGGCAAGAGACCCAGTACTTC. Translated: CASSPLAGGQETQYF.